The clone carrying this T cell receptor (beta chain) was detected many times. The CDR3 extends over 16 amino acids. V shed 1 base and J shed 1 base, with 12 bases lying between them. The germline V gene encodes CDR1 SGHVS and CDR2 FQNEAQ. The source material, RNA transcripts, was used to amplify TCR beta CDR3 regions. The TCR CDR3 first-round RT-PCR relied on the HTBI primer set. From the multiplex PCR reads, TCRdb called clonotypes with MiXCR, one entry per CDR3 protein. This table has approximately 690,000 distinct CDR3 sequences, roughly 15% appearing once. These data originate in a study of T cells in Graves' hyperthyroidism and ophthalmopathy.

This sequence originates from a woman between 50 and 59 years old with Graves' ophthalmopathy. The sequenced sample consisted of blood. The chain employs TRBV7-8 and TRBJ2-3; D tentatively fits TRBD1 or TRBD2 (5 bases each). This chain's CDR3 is CASSLGEGRGTDTQYF. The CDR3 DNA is TGTGCCAGCAGCTTAGGAGAGGGCAGGGGCACAGATACGCAGTATTTT.